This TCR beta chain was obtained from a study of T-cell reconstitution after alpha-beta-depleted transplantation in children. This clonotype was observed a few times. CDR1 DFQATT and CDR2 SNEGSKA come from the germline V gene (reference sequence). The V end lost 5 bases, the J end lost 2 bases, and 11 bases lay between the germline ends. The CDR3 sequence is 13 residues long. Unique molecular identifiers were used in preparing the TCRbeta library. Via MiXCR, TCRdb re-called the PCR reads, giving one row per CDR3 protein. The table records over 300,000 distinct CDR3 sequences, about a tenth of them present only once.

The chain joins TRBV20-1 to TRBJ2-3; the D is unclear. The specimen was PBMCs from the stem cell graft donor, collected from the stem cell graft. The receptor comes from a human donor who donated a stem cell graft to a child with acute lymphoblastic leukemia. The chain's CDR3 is CSAQHGFTDTQYF. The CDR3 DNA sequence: TGCAGTGCTCAACATGGATTCACAGATACGCAGTATTTT.